This T cell receptor beta chain is drawn from a study of T cell responses to AZD1222 COVID-19 vaccine. The V gene end was trimmed by 5 bases and the J gene end by 7 bases; junction bases not matched to a gene: 5. This CDR3 is 13 amino acids long. Germline CDR1 reads MNHEY; CDR2 reads SMNVEV (reference sequence). Profiling relied on immunoSEQ multiplex PCR, and the TCRdb table lists in-frame clones only, not all of them. The sample contains roughly 45,000 clones, more than 60% of which appear only once. This clonotype was obtained from an adult in good health. This sample comprised peripheral blood, obtained on day 0 of AZD1222 vaccination. The chain combines TRBV27 with TRBJ2-4, with TRBD1 matching over 7 bases. The CDR3 protein is CASSQTGTNIQYF. The CDR3 DNA reads as TGTGCCAGCAGTCAGACAGGGACCAACATTCAGTACTTC.